This T cell receptor (beta chain) was obtained from a study of vaccination and CD4 T cells after COVID-19 (dated 2022 in TCRdb). For the study in its entirety: Convalescent patients had a positive SARS-CoV-2 result on nasal swab PCR, and of these patients, several had mild disease and one had severe disease. The time from the second vaccine dose to post-vaccine blood sampling had a median of roughly 70 days and ranged from about 12 to 250 days. The spike-specific CD4+ TCR repertoire was compared before and after mRNA vaccination in ten to eleven COVID-19 convalescent patients and a few infection-naive healthy vaccine recipients. As controls, cultures received a CEFX viral epitope pool (the positive control), an HIV-1 Nef peptide pool (the negative control), or no peptide at all. For stimulating the cultures, overlapping spike peptide pools were used, derived from SARS-CoV-2 as well as from the common cold coronaviruses HCoV-NL63, HCoV-OC43 and HCoV-229E. The convalescent cohort included six males and four females, with two Hispanic individuals, seven Caucasians, two Asians and one multiracial person. Participants received two doses of either the Pfizer-BioNTech BNT162b2 vaccine (n=8) or the Moderna mRNA-1273 vaccine (n=2). Post-COVID blood samples from convalescent patients were collected a median of around 100 days after diagnosis, with a range of roughly 35 to 180 days.

Library preparation used PCR. At the Johns Hopkins FTIC core, DNA from the cultured CD4+ T cells underwent TCR sequencing with the Oncomine TCR Beta short-read assay. The QIAamp micro DNA kit was used to extract genomic DNA from the cultured CD4+ T cells. Oncomine TCR Beta libraries from cultured CD4+ T cells were pooled using unique dual indexes and sequenced on an Illumina iSeq 100. For the original study's pipeline: Non-productive sequences were filtered out, and CDR3s that did not start with C, did not end with F or W, or were shorter than 7 amino acids were discarded. The MANAFEST web application identified antigen-specific clonotypes by comparing peptide-stimulated wells against reference wells and other culture wells. To be called positive, a clone needed an FDR below 0.05, an odds ratio above 5, and a productive frequency above 0.1% in at least two of three replicate wells. Clonotypes that were significantly expanded in both SARS-CoV-2 spike wells and at least one common cold coronavirus spike condition were defined as cross-reactive. CDR3 homology was assessed with Levenshtein distances (stringdist) and unrooted phylogenetic trees (ape) in R version 3.6.1. The raw public reads went through TCRdb reprocessing: fastp at Q25, MiXCR clone calling, in-frame beta chains kept. Entries that share a CDR3 protein sequence are merged under the most common genes and DNA. The authors' filters were not applied to this entry. Across this sample there are around 16,000 distinct CDR3 sequences, with 65% to 85% seen only once. The ten largest make up roughly 5% of the sample.

On this clonotype itself: Its antigen is currently not known. No quality values exist for individual bases; no much larger clone is one base distant.

In the paper's terms, the treatment or condition label means: approximately 10-day PBMC culture with coronavirus spike peptide pools or control peptides (ViraFEST assay). To expand antigen-specific T cells with peptide pools and then pick out the expanded clonotypes through TCR sequencing, the study relied on the ViraFEST assay. The convalescent patients' positive SARS-CoV-2 PCR tests fell between March and December 2020, which was before the Alpha, Beta and Delta variants emerged in the United States. Two million PBMCs per well were cultured in IMDM with approximately 4.9% human AB serum and 8 to 10 IU/ml IL-2, plus 10 ug/ml peptide pools. Half of the culture medium was replaced with fresh IL-2-containing medium on days 3 and 7. After 9 to 10 days of culture, CD4+ T cells were isolated by negative selection using the EasySep CD4+ T cell isolation kit. Ficoll-Paque Plus gradient centrifugation was used to isolate PBMCs from whole blood, and the isolated PBMCs were then either used fresh or cryopreserved at -140C. In general, triplicate wells were set up for every culture condition.

What the authors observed across the whole study: Among the post-vaccine SARS-CoV-2-reactive clones in convalescent patients, a median approximately 86% showed up only after vaccination, which suggests vaccine-specific priming. The median count of SARS-CoV-2-reactive clonotypes went up from about 23 after infection to 30 to 40 after vaccination, although the change was not significant. The study included relatively few convalescent patients and did not analyze early timepoints after natural infection. In convalescent patients, nearly all vaccine-specific clones (304 of 307) were found to be mono-reactive for SARS-CoV-2 spike rather than cross-reactive with common cold coronaviruses.

Based on the germline V gene (reference sequence), the CDR1 and CDR2 sequences are DFQATT and SNEGSKA. Trimming leaves V shorter by 4 bases and J shorter by 5 bases, with the junction holding 6 bases beyond the gene matches. The CDR3 numbers 15 residues from cysteine through phenylalanine. Only the CDR3 portion is preserved as DNA: 45 bases, with reading frame beginning at the first base. The TCR sequence derives from a human donor who had recovered from COVID-19. The receptor chain draws on TRBV20-1 and TRBJ2-1; 12 bases in the middle match TRBD2. The specimen sequenced was CD4+ T cells from blood, cultured in vitro. CDR3 protein: CSATATSGSNNEQFF. The DNA is TGCAGTGCTACGGCGACTAGCGGGAGCAACAATGAGCAGTTCTTC.